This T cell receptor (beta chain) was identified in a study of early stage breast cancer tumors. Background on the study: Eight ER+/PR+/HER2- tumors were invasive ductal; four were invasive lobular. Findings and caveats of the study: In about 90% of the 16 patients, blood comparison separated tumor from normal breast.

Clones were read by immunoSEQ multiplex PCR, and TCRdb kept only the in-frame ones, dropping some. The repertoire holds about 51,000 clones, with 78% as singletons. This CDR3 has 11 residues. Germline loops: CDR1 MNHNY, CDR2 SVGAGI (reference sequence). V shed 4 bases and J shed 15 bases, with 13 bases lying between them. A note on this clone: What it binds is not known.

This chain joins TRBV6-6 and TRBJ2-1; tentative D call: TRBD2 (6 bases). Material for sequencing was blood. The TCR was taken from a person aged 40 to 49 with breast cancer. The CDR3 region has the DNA TGTGCCAGCAGTTTGAGACTAGGGCTGTTCTTC. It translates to CASSLRLGLFF.